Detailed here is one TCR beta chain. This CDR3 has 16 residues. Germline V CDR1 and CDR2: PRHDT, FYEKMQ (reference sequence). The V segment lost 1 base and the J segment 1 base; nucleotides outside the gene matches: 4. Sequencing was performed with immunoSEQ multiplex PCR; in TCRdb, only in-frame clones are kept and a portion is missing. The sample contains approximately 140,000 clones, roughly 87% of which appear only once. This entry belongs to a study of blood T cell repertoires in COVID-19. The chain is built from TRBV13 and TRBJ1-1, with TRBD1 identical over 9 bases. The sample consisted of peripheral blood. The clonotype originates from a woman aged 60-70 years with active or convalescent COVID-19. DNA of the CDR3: TGTGCCAGCAGCTTAGCCTCGGGACAGGGGAACACTGAAGCTTTCTTT. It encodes CASSLASGQGNTEAFF. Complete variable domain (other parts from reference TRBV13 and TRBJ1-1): AAGVIQSPRHLIKEKRETATLKCYPIPRHDTVYWYQQGPGQDPQFLISFYEKMQSDKGSIPDRFSAQQFSDYHSELNMSSLELGDSALYFCASSLASGQGNTEAFFGQGTRLTVV.